The sequence of this T cell receptor beta chain was determined in a study of metastatic and nonmetastatic thyroid tumors. Study background: Blood and tumor or nodule tissue repertoires from malignant and benign thyroid patients were compared.

This clone was counted at least ten times. What it binds is unknown. Among the patients, none had received any treatment before thyroid surgery. Trimming took off 5 bases at V and 4 bases at J, with 12 bases between the two ends. The CDR3 sequence is 14 residues long. General study points: Malignant tumors reportedly showed significantly higher TCR beta diversity than benign nodules in both blood and tumor.

Study processing details: It was from CDR3 differences across clinicopathological groups that a distant-metastasis classifier for papillary thyroid cancer was built. With MiXCR, TCRdb reprocessed the PCR reads. The V and J calls and clone size are TCRdb's, not the authors'. The sample lists around 18,000 clones; around 12% were seen once. The origin of this receptor is a female donor with papillary thyroid cancer or a benign thyroid nodule (not recorded which). Some clones in this sample may be carry-over from other donors' samples. The sequenced material came from tumor tissue. The V call is TRBV12-3 or TRBV12-4, the J call TRBJ1-5; D unclear. CDR3 sequence reads: CASSRAPWNQPQHF. In DNA, the CDR3 is TGTGCCAGCAGTCGGGCCCCTTGGAATCAGCCCCAGCATTTT.